Listed below are T cell receptor beta chains from one sample, sequenced in a study of cytomegalovirus exposure and HLA in healthy donors. Sequencing was performed with immunoSEQ multiplex PCR; in TCRdb, only in-frame clones are kept and a portion is missing. The profile shows 150,000 to 200,000 clones, approximately 84% of them singletons. The sequenced sample consisted of PBMCs. The receptors were gathered from a girl between 5 and 17 years old in good health and CMV-seropositive. Both conserved end residues are part of each CDR3. The D gene is left open where the match is weak. Clone size is given for some rows only: seen once, a few or many times, or a class if the clone is expanded.

TRBJ1-1	.	TRBD1	TRBV5-4	TGTGCCAGCAGGATGAACAGGGGGGGGAACACTGAAGCTTTCTTT	CASRMNRGGNTEAFF
TRBJ2-5	.	.	TRBV30	TGTGCCTGGAAGCCCCGGACTCTTCAAGAGACCCAGTACTTC	CAWKPRTLQETQYF
TRBJ2-2	.	TRBD1	TRBV11-2	TGTGCCAGCAGCCTTCAGGGGGCGGTCACCGGGGAGCTGTTTTTT	CASSLQGAVTGELFF
TRBJ2-7	few	.	TRBV5-1	TGCGCCAGCAGGAACGCCGGGGTCCTATACGAGCAGTACTTC	CASRNAGVLYEQYF
TRBJ1-1	.	TRBD1	TRBV30	TGTGCCTGGAGTGCTCGGACAGGGGGAGCTGAAGCTTTCTTT	CAWSARTGGAEAFF
TRBJ2-1	.	TRBD2	TRBV6-5	TGTGCCAGCAGTTCGTATCTAGCGGCGGGGGGGGAGCAGTTCTTC	CASSSYLAAGGEQFF
TRBJ2-1	few	TRBD2	TRBV7-7	TGTGCCAGCAGCTCGGGACTAGCGGGGGTCCACAATGAGCAGTTCTTC	CASSSGLAGVHNEQFF
TRBJ1-5	.	TRBD1	TRBV14	TGTGCCAGCATTGGGGACAGGGAGATTCATAGCAATCAGCCCCAGCATTTT	CASIGDREIHSNQPQHF
TRBJ2-3	few	.	TRBV14	TGTGCCAGCAGCCACCCCCTTGGGAAAGGGGGTGGTGGTCCGTATGGCACAGATACGCAGTATTTT	CASSHPLGKGGGGPYGTDTQYF
TRBJ1-1	.	TRBD1	TRBV5-1	TGCGCCAGCAGCTTGGAGACAGGGGTTTTGAGGACTGAAGCTTTCTTT	CASSLETGVLRTEAFF
TRBJ2-6	.	.	TRBV19	TGTGCCAGTACCTTAGTTGGAGGCTCTGGGGCCAACGTCCTGACTTTC	CASTLVGGSGANVLTF
TRBJ2-7	.	.	TRBV11-2	TGTGCCAGCAGCCCAAACACCCCCGGGAGCTACGAGCAGTACTTC	CASSPNTPGSYEQYF
TRBJ2-1	few	TRBD1	TRBV5-1	TGCGCCAGCAGCTCCGGGACAGCAAGAAATGAGCAGTTCTTC	CASSSGTARNEQFF
TRBJ1-2	once	.	TRBV5-5	TGTGCCAGCAGCTTGGCGACAGCTAACTATGGCTACACCTTC	CASSLATANYGYTF
TRBJ1-4	.	.	TRBV5-1	TGCGCCAGCAGCCCGGGGGGGGCGCGTGAAAAACTGTTTTTT	CASSPGGAREKLFF
TRBJ2-7	.	TRBD2	TRBV18	TGTGCCAGCTCCCCGGTCCAGGGACTAGCGGATTACGAGCAGTACTTC	CASSPVQGLADYEQYF
TRBJ1-1	once	.	TRBV5-5	TGTGCCAGCAGCCTTCTCGAAGGGACTGGCGCTGAAGCTTTCTTT	CASSLLEGTGAEAFF
TRBJ2-7	.	TRBD2	TRBV15	TGTGCCACCAGCAGAGATAGGGTGAGCGGGGCCTACGAGCAGTACTTC	CATSRDRVSGAYEQYF
TRBJ2-7	.	.	TRBV30	TGTGCCTGTTCTAGAAGGTACGAGCAGTACTTC	CACSRRYEQYF
TRBJ2-1	.	TRBD1	TRBV6-1	TGTGCCAGCAGTCGGAGGACAGGAATCAATGAGCAGTTCTTC	CASSRRTGINEQFF
TRBJ2-4	.	TRBD1	TRBV19	TGTGCCAGTAGTATAGTGGGACAGGGGAGACGGGGGGCCAAAAACATTCAGTACTTC	CASSIVGQGRRGAKNIQYF
TRBJ2-7	.	.	TRBV9	TGTGCCAGCAGCGTAGAAGGACAGTCCTACGAGCAGTACTTC	CASSVEGQSYEQYF
TRBJ1-1	.	.	TRBV5-4	TGTGCCAGCAGCTTGGCCGTCAGGGAAACTGAAGCTTTCTTT	CASSLAVRETEAFF
TRBJ2-3	.	TRBD2	TRBV9	TGTGCCAGCAGCGCAACTAGCGGGGAAGCAGATACGCAGTATTTT	CASSATSGEADTQYF
TRBJ2-3	.	TRBD2	TRBV7-7	TGTGCCAGCAGCTTAGGAACCGGGACTAGCGGGAGATTGAATACGCAGTATTTT	CASSLGTGTSGRLNTQYF
TRBJ2-2	few	.	TRBV25-1	TGTGCCAGCAGTGCCAGGGAACTCGACACCGGGGAGCTGTTTTTT	CASSARELDTGELFF
TRBJ2-3	.	TRBD2	TRBV12-5	TGTGCTAGTGGTTTGTATGGCGGGAGAGCGGCAGATACGCAGTATTTT	CASGLYGGRAADTQYF
TRBJ1-2	.	.	TRBV2	TGTGCCAGCAGTGAAAGACTGTCTAGCTATGGCTACACCTTC	CASSERLSSYGYTF
TRBJ1-1	.	TRBD1	TRBV5-1	TGCGCCAGCAGCTTGCGACAGGGCCGGACTGAAGCTTTCTTT	CASSLRQGRTEAFF
TRBJ2-3	once	TRBD1	TRBV5-1	TGCGCCAGCAGCTCTCGAGACCGGGACAGGGGGCTGTATACGCAGTATTTT	CASSSRDRDRGLYTQYF
TRBJ2-5	.	.	TRBV10-1	TGCGCCAGCAGTGAGTCCCGGCAGGGAGGTTTGGAGACCCAGTACTTC	CASSESRQGGLETQYF
TRBJ2-3	.	TRBD2	TRBV11-1	TGTGCCAGCAGCTATGGACTAGCGGGGTCTTCTAGCACAGATACGCAGTATTTT	CASSYGLAGSSSTDTQYF
TRBJ1-6	.	.	TRBV29-1	TGCAGCGTTGGGACAGATAATAATTCACCCCTCCACTTT	CSVGTDNNSPLHF
TRBJ2-5	.	.	TRBV29-1	TGCAGCGTAATCTGGCGGGAAGAGACCCAGTACTTC	CSVIWREETQYF
TRBJ1-2	.	TRBD1	TRBV29-1	TGCAGCGCTCCAACAGGGGTGGAAAACTATGGCTACACCTTC	CSAPTGVENYGYTF
TRBJ1-1	once	.	TRBV15	TGTGCCACCAGCAGAGATAAAGGAGGCATTGAAGCTTTCTTT	CATSRDKGGIEAFF
TRBJ2-1	few	.	TRBV7-2	TGTGCCAGCAGCTTAATGCAGGCCGACAATGAGCAGTTCTTC	CASSLMQADNEQFF
TRBJ2-5	once	.	TRBV5-1	TGCGCCAGCAGTTCTCGATGGGACTTCCTCCAAGAGACCCAGTACTTC	CASSSRWDFLQETQYF
TRBJ1-1	once	.	TRBV6-5	TGTGCCAGCAGTTACGGACAAAGGAACACTGAAGCTTTCTTT	CASSYGQRNTEAFF
TRBJ1-1	.	TRBD1	TRBV30	TGTGCCTGGTCCCCGGGACAGATGAACACTGAAGCTTTCTTT	CAWSPGQMNTEAFF